This TCR beta chain came from a study of T cell responses to AZD1222 COVID-19 vaccine. This table comes from immunoSEQ multiplex PCR, and its TCRdb copy is limited to in-frame clones, with some not included. The table shows about 140,000 clones, with roughly 90% occurring only once. V lost 7 bases, J lost 5 bases, and 14 bases lay in between. This CDR3 spans 13 amino acids. The germline CDR1 and CDR2 sequences are MNHEY and SVGAGI. The sequencing used peripheral blood, collected on day 0 of AZD1222 vaccination. The receptor's source is an adult in good health. This chain joins TRBV6-5 and TRBJ1-1; possibly TRBD1 for D (6 bases). CDR3 in amino acids: CASIKTGWTEAFF. The CDR3 region has the DNA TGTGCCAGCATAAAAACAGGGTGGACTGAAGCTTTCTTT.